This T cell receptor beta chain was recorded in a study of CD8 T cells in ankylosing spondylitis. Making use of molecular barcodes, quantitative 5'-RACE generated TCR beta libraries. In TCRdb, the 5' RACE reads were re-called with MiXCR into one record per CDR3 protein. The sample lists a few hundred thousand distinct CDR3 sequences, roughly 18% occurring once. Trimming took 1 base from V and 2 from J; bases not matched to a gene: 8. The CDR3 spans 18 residues. Looked up from germline, CDR1 is LNHNV and CDR2 is YYDKDF (reference sequence). Regarding the study as a whole: In peripheral blood, disease-linked CD8+ clones occurred at relatively low frequencies. Ankylosing spondylitis blood appeared to carry a characteristic TCR beta motif of several highly homologous variants.

This clonotype was counted only a few times. The antigen remains unidentified. The chain couples TRBV15 to TRBJ2-5; 12 bases agree with TRBD2. This clonotype originated in a male donor with ankylosing spondylitis. The sample taken for sequencing was blood, either unsorted or a sorted T cell fraction (not recorded which). The CDR3, as DNA: TGTGCCACCAGCAGAGGCTCATTACTAGCGGGGGGTCAAGAGACCCAGTACTTC. Encoded protein: CATSRGSLLAGGQETQYF.